This passage covers 5 T cell receptor beta chains from one sample sequenced in a study of T cell repertoires in cytomegalovirus infection. In TCRdb, the reads were re-called with MiXCR into one record per CDR3 protein. The sample includes roughly 990,000 distinct CDR3 sequences, roughly 31% of them seen just once. No antigens are known for them. Sequencing was performed on cultured CD8+ T cells from PBMCs, taken from culture after CMV antigen stimulation. The receptors come from a human donor in good health (CMV status not recorded). Some clones in this sample may be carry-over from other donors' samples.

The CDR3 protein is CASSLWDPDPNTEAFF. CDR3 in DNA: TGTGCCAGCAGCTTATGGGATCCGGATCCGAACACTGAAGCTTTCTTT. The rearrangement uses TRBV11-2 and TRBJ1-1; no clear D. CDR3 length equals 16 residues. V was trimmed by 2 bases and J by 1 base, leaving 14 bases between them. The germline CDR1 and CDR2 sequences are SGHAT and FQNNGV.

V is TRBV27 and J is TRBJ2-1; 8 nucleotides align to TRBD2. This CDR3 has 14 amino acids. J was trimmed by 7 bases and V by 4 bases; bases with no gene match: 6. The germline V gene encodes CDR1 MNHEY and CDR2 SMNVEV (reference sequence). This chain's CDR3 is CASSSGGVLNEQFF. Written as DNA, the CDR3 is TGTGCCAGCAGTTCGGGGGGGGTGTTAAATGAGCAGTTCTTC.

The gene calls are TRBV11-2 and TRBJ1-5; no clear D gene. The germline V gene has CDR1 SGHAT and CDR2 FQNNGV. Trimming shortened V by 1 base and J by 5 bases, and 9 bases separated the two germline ends. The CDR3 extends over 14 amino acids. CDR3: CASSLGSPDQPQHF. CDR3 coding DNA: TGTGCCAGCAGCTTAGGCAGTCCCGATCAGCCCCAGCATTTT.

The rearrangement links TRBV20-1 to TRBJ1-1; D remains unclear. V was cut by 2 bases and J by 7 bases, with 14 bases left in between. Germline loops: CDR1 DFQATT, CDR2 SNEGSKA (reference sequence). This CDR3 is built from 13 residues. The CDR3 region has the DNA TGCAGTGCTAGACCCCGCAGCTTGCATGAAGCTTTCTTT. Amino acids: CSARPRSLHEAFF.

This clonotype has only a few counts. The chain employs TRBV7-2 and TRBJ1-4; D remains ambiguous. V lost 1 base and J lost 7, with 10 bases in between. This CDR3 contains 14 residues. CDR1 and CDR2 from the germline V gene are SGHTA and FQGNSA. The CDR3 reads CASSLGGFGEKLFF. The CDR3 nucleotides are TGTGCCAGCAGCTTAGGGGGTTTTGGTGAAAAACTGTTTTTT.